This entry is about one T cell receptor (beta chain). Its antigen is as yet unknown. The junction does not match germline at one end; this may be a read error. Per sample, 85,000 to 100,000 TCR templates underwent assay. Assay: immunoSEQ multiplex PCR; the TCRdb copy retains only in-frame clones and omits some. The sample includes about 97,000 clones, around 90% of them seen just once. The CDR3 runs to 15 residues. CDR1 SSHAT and CDR2 FNYEAQ come from the germline V gene (reference sequence). The entry originates in a study of siplizumab effects on memory and regulatory T cells. Study-level results: Mapping to unstimulated subsets was achieved for only a minor fraction of alloreactive clones. For mappable alloreactive CD4+ clones, the mean Treg-derived fraction was about 69% with siplizumab and approximately 27% in controls. The authors could not assign a naive or memory phenotype to roughly 75-96% of proliferating CD4+ or CD8+ clones.

The receptor was isolated from a human donor in good health. The sequenced sample was non-Treg CD4+ T cells sorted from blood. The rearrangement links TRBV7-7 to TRBJ2-3; 11 nucleotides line up with TRBD1. CDR3 sequence reads: CASSPGTGGTDTQYF. The CDR3 bases are TGTGCTAGCAGCCCCGGGACAGGGGGTACAGATACGCAGTATTTT.